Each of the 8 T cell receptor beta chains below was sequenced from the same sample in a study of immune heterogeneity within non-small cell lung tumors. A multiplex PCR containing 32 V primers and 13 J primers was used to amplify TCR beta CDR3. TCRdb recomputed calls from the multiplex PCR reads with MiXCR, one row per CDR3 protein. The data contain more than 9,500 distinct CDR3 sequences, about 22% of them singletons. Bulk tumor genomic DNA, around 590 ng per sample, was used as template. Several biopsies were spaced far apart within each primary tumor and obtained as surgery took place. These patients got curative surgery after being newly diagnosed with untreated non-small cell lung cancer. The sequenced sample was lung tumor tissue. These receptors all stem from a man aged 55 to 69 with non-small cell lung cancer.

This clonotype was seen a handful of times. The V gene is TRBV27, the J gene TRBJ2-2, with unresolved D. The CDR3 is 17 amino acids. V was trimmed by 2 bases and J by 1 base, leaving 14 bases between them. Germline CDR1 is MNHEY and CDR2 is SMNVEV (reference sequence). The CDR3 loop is CASSLVGQFLNTGELFF. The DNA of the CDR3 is TGTGCCAGCAGTTTAGTAGGGCAGTTTCTGAACACCGGGGAGCTGTTTTTT.

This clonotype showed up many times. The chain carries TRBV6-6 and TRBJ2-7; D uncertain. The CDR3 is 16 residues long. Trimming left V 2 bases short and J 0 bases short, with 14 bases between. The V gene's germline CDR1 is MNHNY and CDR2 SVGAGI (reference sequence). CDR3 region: CASSYEAVLSSYEQYF. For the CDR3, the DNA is TGTGCCAGCAGTTACGAGGCGGTTCTAAGCTCCTACGAGCAGTACTTC.

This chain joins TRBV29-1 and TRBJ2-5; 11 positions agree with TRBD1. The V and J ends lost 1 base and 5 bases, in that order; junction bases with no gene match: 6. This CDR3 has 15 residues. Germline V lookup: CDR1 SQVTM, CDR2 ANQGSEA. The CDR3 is CSVEAPDRGRETQYF. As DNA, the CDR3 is TGCAGCGTTGAAGCTCCGGACAGGGGGCGGGAGACCCAGTACTTC.

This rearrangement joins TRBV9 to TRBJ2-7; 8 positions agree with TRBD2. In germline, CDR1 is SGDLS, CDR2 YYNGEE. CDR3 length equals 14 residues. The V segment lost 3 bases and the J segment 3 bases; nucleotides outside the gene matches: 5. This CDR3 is CASSAQLADYEQYF. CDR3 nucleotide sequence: TGTGCCAGCAGCGCTCAACTAGCGGACTACGAGCAGTACTTC.

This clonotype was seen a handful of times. CDR3 protein: CASSYFVPGQHTYNEQFF. In nucleotides, the CDR3 is TGTGCCAGCAGTTACTTCGTTCCGGGACAGCATACTTACAATGAGCAGTTCTTC. The gene calls are TRBV6-6 and TRBJ2-1, with 7 bases matching TRBD1. This CDR3 contains 18 residues. Germline assignment: CDR1 MNHNY and CDR2 SVGAGI (reference sequence). With V trimmed by 1 base and J by 4 bases, 13 bases remained unmatched.

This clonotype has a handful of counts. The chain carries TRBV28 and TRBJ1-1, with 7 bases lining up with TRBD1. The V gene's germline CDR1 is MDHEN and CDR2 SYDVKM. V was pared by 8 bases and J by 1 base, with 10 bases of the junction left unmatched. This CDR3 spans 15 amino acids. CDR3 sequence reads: CASGAQGLGNTEAFF. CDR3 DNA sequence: TGTGCCAGCGGGGCACAGGGGCTCGGGAACACTGAAGCTTTCTTT. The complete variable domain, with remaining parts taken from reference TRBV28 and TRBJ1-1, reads DVKVTQSSRYLVKRTGEKVFLECVQDMDHENMFWYRQDPGLGLRLIYFSYDVKMKEKGDIPEGYSVSREKKERFSLILESASTNQTSMYLCASGAQGLGNTEAFFGQGTRLTVV.

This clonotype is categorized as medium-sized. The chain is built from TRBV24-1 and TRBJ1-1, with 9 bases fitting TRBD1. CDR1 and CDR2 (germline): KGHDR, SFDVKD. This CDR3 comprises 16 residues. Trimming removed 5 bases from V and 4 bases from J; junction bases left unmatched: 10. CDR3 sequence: CATSAERGQGPTEAFF. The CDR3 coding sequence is TGTGCCACCAGTGCCGAACGCGGACAGGGGCCCACTGAAGCTTTCTTT.

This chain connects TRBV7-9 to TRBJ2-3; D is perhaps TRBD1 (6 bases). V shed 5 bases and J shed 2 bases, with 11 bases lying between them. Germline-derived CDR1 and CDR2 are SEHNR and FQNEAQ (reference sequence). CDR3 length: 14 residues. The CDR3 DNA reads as TGTGCCAGCAGCCCAGGGGTGTACACAGATACGCAGTATTTT. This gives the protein CASSPGVYTDTQYF.